This TCR beta chain comes out of a study of T cells in Graves' hyperthyroidism and ophthalmopathy. Background on the study: Before treatment of any kind, peripheral blood was taken at initial diagnosis.

In this sample, this clonotype turned up a few times. The antigen is undetermined. Germline V gene lookup returns CDR1 DFQATT and CDR2 SNEGSKA (reference sequence). The CDR3 sequence is 13 residues long. Regarding the study as a whole: Ophthalmopathy onset followed model prediction by a median about 6.9 months.

Patients with ophthalmopathy all had a Clinical Activity Score of at least 3, a NOSPECS grade of at least 4 and duration under 3 months. For the diagnoses, clinical symptoms, serum thyroxine and TRAb, thyroid ultrasound and orbital computed tomography were used. Authors of the study amplified TCR beta CDR3 regions from RNA transcripts. A set of HTBI primers served as the primers for a first-round RT-PCR of the TCR CDR3. TCRdb itself ran the multiplex PCR reads through MiXCR, one entry per CDR3 protein. In the table there are a few hundred thousand distinct CDR3 sequences, around 15% of which are singletons.

The V call is TRBV20-1, the J call TRBJ2-4; D not resolved. The sample was blood. This TCR came from a woman aged 35 to 49 with Graves' ophthalmopathy. CDR3 in amino acids: CSGSIGAKNIQYF. DNA of the CDR3: TGCAGCGGCTCGATTGGGGCCAAAAACATTCAGTACTTC.